This entry lists 9 T cell receptor beta chains sequenced from one sample in a study of T-cell reconstitution after alpha-beta-depleted transplantation in children. Unique molecular identifiers were built into the TCRbeta library. One entry per CDR3 protein results from TCRdb running MiXCR on the PCR reads. Among roughly 74,000 distinct CDR3 sequences listed, approximately 18% were seen once. The starting material was PBMCs, mostly from graft donor cells, obtained 360 days after TCRalphabeta/CD19-depleted stem cell transplant. These receptor sequences come from a male patient aged 2 to 10 who had a stem cell transplant for acute lymphoblastic leukemia, so the T cells may come from the graft donor.

The gene calls are TRBV15 and TRBJ2-2; D unclear. Trimming took off 7 bases at V and 5 bases at J, with 11 bases between the two ends. The germline CDR1 and CDR2 sequences are LNHNV and YYDKDF (reference sequence). The CDR3 sequence is 13 residues long. The CDR3 coding sequence is TGTGCCACCAAGCCCCCCAGAACCGGGGAGCTGTTTTTT. As protein: CATKPPRTGELFF.

This clonotype was recorded a few times. The chain joins TRBV29-1 to TRBJ2-1; D ambiguous. Germline CDR1 SQVTM, CDR2 ANQGSEA. The ends were cut back, 5 bases at V and 4 bases at J, with 6 bases in the middle. The CDR3 spans 11 residues. The CDR3 DNA reads TGCAGCGTTCCTCGATACAATGAGCAGTTCTTC. Translation gives CSVPRYNEQFF.

In its sample, this clonotype was seen a few times. The V and J genes are TRBV7-6 and TRBJ2-7; no reliable D call. The V gene's germline CDR1 is SGHVS and CDR2 FNYEAQ. The V end lost 5 bases, the J end lost 0 bases, and 14 bases lay between the germline ends. The CDR3 is made up of 15 amino acids. CDR3 residues: CASSLLPDGSYEQYF. For the CDR3, the DNA is TGTGCCAGCAGCCTTTTACCGGACGGCTCCTACGAGCAGTACTTC.

In nucleotides, the CDR3 is TGTGCCAGCAGTTACAGCGGGACGGACACCGGGGAGCTGTTTTTT. It yields the protein CASSYSGTDTGELFF. This chain connects TRBV6-5 to TRBJ2-2, with 7 bases matching TRBD2. After removal of 2 bases from V and 3 bases from J, the junction contained 3 bases not matched to a gene. Germline V gene lookup returns CDR1 MNHEY and CDR2 SVGAGI. The CDR3 contains 15 residues.

This clonotype was seen many times. This chain connects TRBV20-1 to TRBJ2-7, with D perhaps being TRBD1 or TRBD2 (5 bases each). The V end was cut by 1 base, the J end by 2 bases, with 6 bases between. This CDR3 comprises 12 residues. CDR1 is DFQATT, CDR2 SNEGSKA, per germline (reference sequence). In nucleotides, the CDR3 is TGCAGTGCTAGAGTGGGACCCTACGAGCAGTACTTC. It yields the protein CSARVGPYEQYF.

This clonotype was detected a few times. The J gene is TRBJ2-2, the V gene TRBV11-2; TRBD1 aligns across 7 bases. The trim removed 1 base at V and 1 base at J, leaving 6 bases unmatched. Germline CDR1 is SGHAT and CDR2 is FQNNGV. The CDR3 is 17 amino acids. The CDR3 DNA reads as TGTGCCAGCAGCTTAGTGACAGGGATAGGGAACACCGGGGAGCTGTTTTTT. It is translated as CASSLVTGIGNTGELFF. The full variable domain, with the rest looked up from reference TRBV11-2 and TRBJ2-2, is EAGVAQSPRYKIIEKRQSVAFWCNPISGHATLYWYQQILGQGPKLLIQFQNNGVVDDSQLPKDRFSAERLKGVDSTLKIQPAKLEDSAVYLCASSLVTGIGNTGELFFGEGSRLTVL.

This clonotype has a handful of counts. The V gene is TRBV7-2, the J gene TRBJ2-1, with 9 bases aligning to TRBD2. With 5 bases clipped from V and 1 base from J, the junction kept 3 bases outside the gene matches. The CDR3 is 15 amino acids. CDR1 and CDR2 from the germline V gene are SGHTA and FQGNSA. The CDR3 is CASSRTSASYNEQFF. The CDR3 DNA sequence: TGTGCCAGCAGCCGGACTAGCGCTTCCTACAATGAGCAGTTCTTC.

Remarks on this clonotype: Sequence at one end of the junction differs from germline and may be a read error. The chain links TRBV12-3 or TRBV12-4 to TRBJ2-5; TRBD2 matches 15 bases. The CDR3 totals 16 residues. The CDR3 region has the DNA TGCTCCACTAACCGAGGACTAGCGGGAGGGCGAGAGACCCAGTACTTC. Its protein is CSTNRGLAGGRETQYF.

This clonotype came up a few times. This rearrangement joins TRBV7-8 to TRBJ2-4; TRBD2 agrees at 8 bases. There are 17 residues in the CDR3. CDR1 SGHVS and CDR2 FQNEAQ come from the germline V gene. J gave up 2 bases and V 2 bases, and 8 bases lay outside the gene matches. This CDR3 reads CASSLWRVAGTKNIQYF. DNA of the CDR3: TGTGCCAGCAGCTTATGGCGGGTAGCGGGAACCAAAAACATTCAGTACTTC.